Following are 25 T cell receptor beta chains from one sample sequenced in a study of T-cell memory formation after mild COVID-19. TCRdb re-called the 5' RACE reads through MiXCR, storing one row per CDR3 protein. The sample has under 250,000 distinct CDR3 sequences, approximately 9% seen once; the top ten hold 22%. Sequenced sample: PBMCs or a T cell subset sorted from them (not recorded which). The receptor source for this set is a man younger than 30 who had mild COVID-19 (a few samples of this study predate the infection). Cell type and time point are not known.

This clonotype was seen at least ten times. The chain joins TRBV11-2 to TRBJ1-5; the match to TRBD1 covers 7 bases. The CDR3 is made up of 15 amino acids. The junction had 6 bases not matched to a gene; V was cut back by 0 bases and J by 7 bases. Germline lookup yields CDR1 SGHAT and CDR2 FQNNGV. The CDR3: CASSLDRTGYQPQHF. CDR3 DNA: TGTGCCAGCAGCTTAGATCGGACAGGCTACCAGCCCCAGCATTTT. Variable domain in full (rest from reference TRBV11-2 and TRBJ1-5): EAGVAQSPRYKIIEKRQSVAFWCNPISGHATLYWYQQILGQGPKLLIQFQNNGVVDDSQLPKDRFSAERLKGVDSTLKIQPAKLEDSAVYLCASSLDRTGYQPQHFGDGTRLSIL.

V is TRBV5-1 and J is TRBJ2-1, with D possibly being TRBD1 (5 bases). The length of the CDR3 is 13 residues. Germline loops: CDR1 SGHRS, CDR2 YFSETQ. V was clipped by 0 bases and J by 8 bases, with 9 bases between them. This CDR3 is CASSLAGMDEQFF. The CDR3, as DNA: TGCGCCAGCAGCTTGGCAGGGATGGATGAGCAGTTCTTC. Full variable domain (missing parts from reference TRBV5-1 and TRBJ2-1): KAGVTQTPRYLIKTRGQQVTLSCSPISGHRSVSWYQQTPGQGLQFLFEYFSETQRNKGNFPGRFSGRQFSNSRSEMNVSTLELGDSALYLCASSLAGMDEQFFGPGTRLTVL.

The J gene is TRBJ2-3, the V gene TRBV4-3; maybe TRBD1 (5 bases). The length of the CDR3 is 15 residues. V was cut by 3 bases and J by 3 bases, with 13 bases left in between. CDR1 and CDR2 (germline): LGHNA, YSLEER. The CDR3 nucleotides read TGCGCCAGCAGCCAGTCGACAGCTCGAACAGATACGCAGTATTTT. It specifies CASSQSTARTDTQYF.

This clonotype was recorded a few times. The rearrangement joins TRBV7-2 to TRBJ2-3; the D is unclear. Germline V CDR1 and CDR2: SGHTA, FQGNSA. V was shortened by 5 bases and J by 0 bases, with 9 bases between the two germline ends. The CDR3 contains 14 residues. The CDR3 DNA sequence: TGTGCCAGCAGCCGGGTCCCTAGCACAGATACGCAGTATTTT. It specifies CASSRVPSTDTQYF.

The chain has TRBV10-3 and TRBJ2-1; possibly TRBD1 for D (6 bases). The CDR3 length is 16 residues. Trimming removed 6 bases at V and 2 bases at J, with 17 bases between. Germline V gene lookup returns CDR1 ENHRY and CDR2 SYGVKD. The CDR3 region has the DNA TGTGCCATCAGCCTAAGTCCCAGGGGCGCCTACAATGAGCAGTTCTTC. This sequence encodes CAISLSPRGAYNEQFF.

Only a few counts were recorded for this clonotype. The chain recombines TRBV7-3 with TRBJ1-3, with 8 bases identical to TRBD1. The CDR3 is 16 residues long. Germline V gene data show CDR1 as SGHTA and CDR2 as FQGTGA. V lost 4 bases and J lost 2; bases outside the gene matches: 7. The CDR3 DNA reads as TGTGCCAGCAGCTACGGAGGGACAGGCACTGGAAACACCATATATTTT. Protein product: CASSYGGTGTGNTIYF. Variable domain in full (rest from reference TRBV7-3 and TRBJ1-3): GAGVSQTPSNKVTEKGKYVELRCDPISGHTALYWYRQSLGQGPEFLIYFQGTGAADDSGLPNDRFFAVRPEGSVSTLKIQRTERGDSAVYLCASSYGGTGTGNTIYFGEGSWLTVV.

This chain links TRBV18 with TRBJ2-7, with D tentatively TRBD1 or TRBD2 (5 bases each). This CDR3 spans 14 amino acids. V lost 4 bases and J lost 6, with 16 bases in between. The germline gives CDR1 KGHSH, CDR2 LQKENI. CDR3 sequence: CASSLLTDRGEQYF. DNA of the CDR3: TGTGCCAGCTCACTTTTGACAGACCGGGGCGAGCAGTACTTC. Based on the CDR3 plus reference TRBV18 and TRBJ2-7, the full variable domain is NAGVMQNPRHLVRRRGQEARLRCSPMKGHSHVYWYRQLPEEGLKFMVYLQKENIIDESGMPKERFSAEFPKEGPSILRIQQVVRGDSAAYFCASSLLTDRGEQYFGPGTRLTVT.

This clonotype was seen only a few times. J is TRBJ2-2 and V is TRBV5-1; D is undetermined. This CDR3 comprises 15 residues. V lost 0 bases and J 4 bases, leaving 10 bases between the germline ends. Germline V lookup: CDR1 SGHRS, CDR2 YFSETQ. The CDR3 protein is CASSLVSGATGELFF. In nucleotides, the CDR3 is TGCGCCAGCAGCTTGGTGTCAGGCGCCACCGGGGAGCTGTTTTTT.

V is TRBV4-1 and J is TRBJ1-5, with a possible D match to TRBD1 (5 bases). Germline CDR1 is MGHRA and CDR2 is YSYEKL. Trimming shortened V by 1 base and J by 3 bases, and 16 bases separated the two germline ends. The CDR3 is 17 residues long. The CDR3 reads CASSQGQGRLINQPQHF. CDR3 nucleotides: TGCGCCAGCAGCCAAGGGCAGGGCAGGCTCATCAATCAGCCCCAGCATTTT.

This clonotype came up a few times. This CDR3 is CSASAGTSGPGEQYF. In DNA form, the CDR3 reads TGCAGTGCTAGTGCCGGGACTAGCGGCCCTGGCGAGCAGTACTTC. The chain is built from TRBV20-1 and TRBJ2-7; 11 bases agree with TRBD2. V dropped 3 bases and J dropped 6; count of bases not matched to a gene: 10. The CDR3 spans 15 residues. Looked up from germline, CDR1 is DFQATT and CDR2 is SNEGSKA (reference sequence).

This clonotype was picked up many times. The chain employs TRBV6-2 or TRBV6-3 and TRBJ2-1; D remains unclear. CDR1 is MNHEY and CDR2 is SVGEGT in the germline V gene. This CDR3 region has 13 residues. V was shortened by 6 bases and J by 3 bases, with 9 bases between the two germline ends. CDR3 sequence (DNA): TGTGCCAGCAGAAAGACTGACTACAATGAGCAGTTCTTC. Residues: CASRKTDYNEQFF.

The chain carries TRBV4-3 and TRBJ1-5; TRBD1 is a possible D gene (5 bases). V lost 0 bases and J lost 3, with 12 bases in between. The germline V gene has CDR1 LGHNA and CDR2 YSLEER. The CDR3 extends over 16 amino acids. Written as DNA, the CDR3 is TGCGCCAGCAGCCAAGATTGGAGGACACCCAATCAGCCCCAGCATTTT. Translation: CASSQDWRTPNQPQHF.

This clonotype was found a few times. The chain couples TRBV7-8 to TRBJ2-3; D is perhaps TRBD2 (6 bases). Germline V gene data show CDR1 as SGHVS and CDR2 as FQNEAQ. The CDR3 spans 16 residues. V lost 1 base and J 4 bases, leaving 15 bases between the germline ends. The CDR3 DNA reads as TGTGCCAGCAGCTTAGTACTAGCCCTCGGCGCAGATACGCAGTATTTT. Translation: CASSLVLALGADTQYF.

The chain links TRBV10-3 to TRBJ2-7; 8 bases are shared with TRBD2. Losses at the gene ends were 6 bases for V and 6 bases for J; bases not matched to a gene: 4. Germline loops: CDR1 ENHRY, CDR2 SYGVKD. CDR3 length: 12 residues. CDR3 sequence reads: CAISVAGREQYF. In DNA, the CDR3 is TGTGCCATCAGCGTAGCGGGGCGCGAGCAGTACTTC.

This chain uses TRBV4-2 with TRBJ2-1; no firm D call. The ends were cut back, 1 base at V and 5 bases at J, with 9 bases in the middle. CDR3 length: 14 amino acids. Germline V gene sequence: CDR1 LGHNA, CDR2 YNFKEQ. The CDR3 DNA reads as TGTGCCAGCAGCCAAGTACTCACCCACAATGAGCAGTTCTTC. It translates to CASSQVLTHNEQFF.

J is TRBJ2-3 and V is TRBV12-3 or TRBV12-4; unclear D gene. V was cut by 8 bases and J by 4 bases, with 13 bases left in between. The CDR3 runs to 13 residues. The CDR3 is CASGRAVSDTQYF. In DNA form, the CDR3 reads TGTGCCAGCGGAAGGGCGGTATCAGATACGCAGTATTTT.

The V gene is TRBV5-6, the J gene TRBJ1-1; D may be TRBD1 (5 bases). The V gene's germline CDR1 is SGHDT and CDR2 YYEEEE. The CDR3 is 17 amino acids. The V and J ends lost 0 bases and 0 bases respectively, with 15 bases between them. The CDR3 reads CASSLGQNSRMNTEAFF. As DNA, the CDR3 is TGTGCCAGCAGCTTGGGACAGAATTCACGCATGAACACTGAAGCTTTCTTT.

The chain combines TRBV20-1 with TRBJ1-1; weak D call: TRBD1 (5 bases). Germline lookup yields CDR1 DFQATT and CDR2 SNEGSKA (reference sequence). This CDR3 contains 15 residues. With 0 bases removed from V and 2 bases from J, the gap between germline ends came to 13 bases. The CDR3 bases are TGCAGTGCTAGAGATCGGAGGGACCCAAACACTGAAGCTTTCTTT. Encoded protein: CSARDRRDPNTEAFF.

This clonotype was observed a few times. This rearrangement joins TRBV7-9 to TRBJ2-2; TRBD2 might be the D (5 bases). CDR1 and CDR2 from the germline V gene are SEHNR and FQNEAQ (reference sequence). V was cut by 5 bases and J by 4 bases, with 8 bases left in between. The CDR3 covers 13 residues. CDR3 sequence reads: CASSITSTGELFF. In nucleotides, the CDR3 is TGTGCCAGCAGCATTACTAGCACCGGGGAGCTGTTTTTT.

At least ten counts were recorded for this clonotype. The chain links TRBV25-1 to TRBJ1-4; D gene unclear. V lost 3 bases to trimming and J lost 7 bases, with 6 bases between them. The germline gives CDR1 MGHDK, CDR2 SYGVNS. The CDR3 is 12 amino acids. CDR3 nucleotide sequence: TGTGCCAGCAGTGACCGAGGTGAAAAACTGTTTTTT. Protein sequence: CASSDRGEKLFF.

V and J are TRBV6-5 and TRBJ1-1; D is undetermined. This CDR3 is 13 amino acids long. Germline CDR1 reads MNHEY; CDR2 reads SVGAGI. V was cut by 6 bases and J by 1 base, with 9 bases left in between. The CDR3 region has the DNA TGTGCCAGCAGGACCGGGGAGAACACTGAAGCTTTCTTT. Its translation is CASRTGENTEAFF.

This sequence joins TRBV5-1 and TRBJ2-3, with D perhaps TRBD1 (6 bases). CDR3 length: 14 amino acids. V shed 4 bases and J shed 1 base, with 10 bases lying between them. The germline V gene encodes CDR1 SGHRS and CDR2 YFSETQ. CDR3 nucleotide sequence: TGCGCCAGCAGCGTGACAGGCCGCACAGATACGCAGTATTTT. This translates into CASSVTGRTDTQYF.

This clonotype was seen only a few times. The chain links TRBV6-5 to TRBJ2-6; possibly TRBD1 for D (5 bases). Germline V lookup: CDR1 MNHEY, CDR2 SVGAGI. V lost 6 bases and J 0 bases, leaving 12 bases between the germline ends. The CDR3 is 16 amino acids. CDR3 coding DNA: TGTGCCAGCAGGACAGTACCAAACTCTGGGGCCAACGTCCTGACTTTC. It translates to CASRTVPNSGANVLTF.

This clonotype was seen ten or more times. CDR3 amino acids: CASSLPGANVLTF. The CDR3 region has the DNA TGCGCCAGCAGCCTGCCCGGGGCCAACGTCCTGACTTTC. The chain employs TRBV5-1 and TRBJ2-6; no reliable D call. The germline V and J ends were trimmed by 4 bases and 4 bases, with 6 bases remaining between them. The CDR3 is 13 residues long. In germline, CDR1 is SGHRS, CDR2 YFSETQ.

This clonotype has only a few counts. The V call is TRBV7-2, the J call TRBJ1-1, with D perhaps matching TRBD1 (5 bases). Trimming removed 1 base from V and 4 bases from J, with 13 bases in between. The germline gives CDR1 SGHTA, CDR2 FQGNSA. The CDR3 is 15 residues long. CDR3 sequence reads: CASSLVLGGGTEAFF. CDR3 nucleotides: TGTGCCAGCAGCTTAGTTTTGGGCGGGGGCACTGAAGCTTTCTTT.